Listed below are T cell receptor beta chains from one sample, sequenced in a study of T cells in Graves' hyperthyroidism and ophthalmopathy. MiXCR, run by TCRdb on the multiplex PCR reads, gives a single entry per CDR3 protein. The table has about 400,000 distinct CDR3 sequences, over 13% seen once. Sequencing input: blood. The source of these receptors is a man in his fifties or sixties with Graves' ophthalmopathy. Each CDR3 is given with its conserved first and last residue. D genes are given only for firm matches. A row's size may be missing; if present it is once, few, many or a size class.

V	J	size	D	DNA	CDR3
TRBV6-8	TRBJ2-7	few	-	TGTGCCAGTTTAGGATGGGAGCAGTACTTC	CASLGWEQYF
TRBV5-8	TRBJ2-7	-	-	TGTGCCAGCAGCTTGCGGTCAGGGGGACTCTACGAGCAGTACTTC	CASSLRSGGLYEQYF
TRBV12-3/TRBV12-4	TRBJ2-1	many	TRBD1	TGTGCCAGCACCCCTACCGGGACAGGGATCCACAATGAGCAGTTCTTC	CASTPTGTGIHNEQFF
TRBV15	TRBJ1-4	-	-	TGTGCCACCAGCAGGAGGACAAGGGTGGATGAAAAACTGTTTTTT	CATSRRTRVDEKLFF
TRBV7-9	TRBJ2-1	-	TRBD2	TGTGCCAGCAGCCCCCCCCCCGGGAGGCGGAGCTCCTACAATGAGCAGTTCTTC	CASSPPPGRRSSYNEQFF
TRBV20-1	TRBJ2-5	many	TRBD2	TGCAGTGCCCCACTAGCGGGGCAAGAGACCCAGTACTTC	CSAPLAGQETQYF
TRBV2	TRBJ2-3	many	-	TGTGCCAGCAGTGCCACCCAGAATACGCAGTATTTT	CASSATQNTQYF
TRBV12-3/TRBV12-4	TRBJ2-1	-	-	TGTGCCAGCAGTTTAGGCAGCCGGGGTGAGCAGTTCTTC	CASSLGSRGEQFF
TRBV7-2	TRBJ2-1	many	TRBD1	TGTGCCAGCAGCTTAGGGACAGGGTCCTACAATGAGCAGTTCTTC	CASSLGTGSYNEQFF
TRBV28	TRBJ1-5	-	-	TGTGCCAGCAGATCCAATTCACTCAGGGGTAGCAATCAGCCCCAGCATTTT	CASRSNSLRGSNQPQHF
TRBV9	TRBJ2-7	many	TRBD2	TGTGCCAGCAGCCGAAAGCGGGAGGGCAGCGACGAGCAGTACTTC	CASSRKREGSDEQYF
TRBV12-3/TRBV12-4	TRBJ2-2	many	TRBD2	TGTGCCAGCAGCCGTAGCGGGACGAACACCGGGGAGCTGTTTTTT	CASSRSGTNTGELFF
TRBV10-1	TRBJ2-2	few	TRBD2	TGCGCCAGCAGCCCCCGGGCTAGCGGGAGAGTGAACACCGGGGAGCTGTTTTTT	CASSPRASGRVNTGELFF
TRBV7-2	TRBJ1-2	many	-	TGTGCCAGCAGCTTAGATTGGGGGAACTATGGCTACACCTTC	CASSLDWGNYGYTF
TRBV6-1	TRBJ2-7	many	TRBD2	TGTGCCAGCAGTTTAGACAGGACTAGCGGAAGCTCCTACGAGCAGTACTTC	CASSLDRTSGSSYEQYF
TRBV12-3/TRBV12-4	TRBJ2-3	-	-	TGTGCCAGCAGAAAAGACGGACTATGGGGGCAGTATTTT	CASRKDGLWGQYF
TRBV11-3	TRBJ2-2	many	-	TGTGCCAGCAGCTTAGCGGGAGTACGAGCCGGGGAGCTGTTTTTT	CASSLAGVRAGELFF
TRBV28	TRBJ2-1	-	-	TGTGCCAGCACAAGGATCCCCTACAATGAGCAGTTCTTC	CASTRIPYNEQFF
TRBV7-2	TRBJ1-2	few	-	TGTGCCAGCAGCCATATGTCGGGGGCTGGCTACACCTTC	CASSHMSGAGYTF
TRBV7-2	TRBJ2-5	many	-	TGTGCCAGCAGCCTCTCAGGGGGGTTGGCCCAGTACTTC	CASSLSGGLAQYF
TRBV12-3/TRBV12-4	TRBJ1-4	many	TRBD1	TGTGCCAGCAGGTCCGGGACAGCTAATGAAAAACTGTTTTTT	CASRSGTANEKLFF
TRBV7-3	TRBJ2-2	-	TRBD1	TGTACCAGCAGTTTACAGGGGGCCTTGAACAACGGGGAGCTGTTTTTT	CTSSLQGALNNGELFF
TRBV4-1	TRBJ1-1	many	-	TGCGCCAGCAGCCAAGGCAGGGGTTCTTTCTTT	CASSQGRGSFF
TRBV19	TRBJ2-3	few	-	TGTGCCAGTAGCTCAACGGGCCGCACAGATACGCAGTATTTT	CASSSTGRTDTQYF
TRBV9	TRBJ1-2	many	-	TGTGCCAGCAGCGCTACCGTTTTCGGGGCAGGCGGTGGCTATGGCTACACCTTC	CASSATVFGAGGGYGYTF
TRBV20-1	TRBJ1-2	many	TRBD1	TGCAGTGCTTACGGACAGGGGACAAACTATGGCTACACCTTC	CSAYGQGTNYGYTF